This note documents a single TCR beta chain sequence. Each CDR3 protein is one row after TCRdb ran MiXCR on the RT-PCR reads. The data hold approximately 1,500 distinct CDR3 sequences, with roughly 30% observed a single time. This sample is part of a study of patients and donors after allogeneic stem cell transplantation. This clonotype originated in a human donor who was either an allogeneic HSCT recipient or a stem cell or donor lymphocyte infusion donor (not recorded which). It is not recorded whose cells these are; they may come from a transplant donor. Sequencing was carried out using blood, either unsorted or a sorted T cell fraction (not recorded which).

CDR3 nucleotides: TGCAGTGCTAGGGGACAGGGGTGGTACGAGCAGTACTTC. Translated, it gives CSARGQGWYEQYF. The chain joins TRBV20-1 to TRBJ2-7; 10 bases map to TRBD1. The CDR3 has 13 residues. CDR1 is DFQATT and CDR2 is SNEGSKA in the germline V gene (reference sequence). The trim removed 3 bases at V and 4 bases at J, leaving 3 bases unmatched.